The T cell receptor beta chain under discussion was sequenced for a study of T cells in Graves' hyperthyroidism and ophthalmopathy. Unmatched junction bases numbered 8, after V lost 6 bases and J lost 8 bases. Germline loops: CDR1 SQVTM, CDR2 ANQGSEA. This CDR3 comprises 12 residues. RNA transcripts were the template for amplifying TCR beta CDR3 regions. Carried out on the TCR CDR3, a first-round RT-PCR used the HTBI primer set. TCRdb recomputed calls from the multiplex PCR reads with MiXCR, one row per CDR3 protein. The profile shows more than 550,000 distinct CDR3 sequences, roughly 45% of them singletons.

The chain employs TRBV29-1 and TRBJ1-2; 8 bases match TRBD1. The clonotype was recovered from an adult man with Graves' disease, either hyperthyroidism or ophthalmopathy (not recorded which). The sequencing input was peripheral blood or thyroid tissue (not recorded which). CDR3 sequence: CSVIPRDRGYTF. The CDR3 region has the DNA TGCAGCGTAATCCCCCGGGACAGGGGCTACACCTTC.